This T cell receptor (beta chain) came from a study of CD4 T cells in relation to SARS-CoV-2 and coronaviruses. Findings of the study overall: Culture-expanded clones reflect memory recall rather than primary priming during culture. Samples before the pandemic and after infection were not matched within any donor. This crossreactivity analysis covered spike protein alone, no other viral proteins.

As for this clone: The antigen is not known.

The data were produced by immunoSEQ multiplex PCR, yet TCRdb's version contains in-frame clones alone and is incomplete. The sample includes 60,000 to 80,000 clones, about 90% seen only once; the top ten take roughly 1.5%. Trimming cost V 7 bases and J 3 bases; bases outside gene matches: 8. The CDR3 has 15 residues. Germline V gene lookup returns CDR1 SGHAT and CDR2 FQDESV (reference sequence). The unexposed donors gave CD4+ T cells in about 2010-2019, prior to COVID-19. CD4 enrichment then naive enrichment separated naive from memory CD4+ cells. This TCR derives from a human donor in good health. Material for sequencing was memory CD4+ T cells from PBMCs. This chain joins TRBV11-1 and TRBJ2-5, with 10 nucleotides matching TRBD2. DNA for the CDR3: TGTGCCAGCACGCCAGCGGGGGGGTCAAAAGAGACCCAGTACTTC. Its protein is CASTPAGGSKETQYF.